A selection of T cell receptor beta chains follows, all from one sample in a study of T-cell memory formation after mild COVID-19. MiXCR was run by TCRdb on the 5' RACE reads, yielding one entry per CDR3 protein. The data show 150,000 to 200,000 distinct CDR3 sequences, approximately 16% seen once. Sequencing was performed on PBMCs or a T cell subset sorted from them (not recorded which). These receptors originate from an adult woman who had mild COVID-19 (a few samples of this study predate the infection). Cell type and time point are not known. The CDR3 runs from the conserved cysteine through the conserved F or W. D genes are given only for firm matches. Clone sizes are given selectively: once, few, many, or a class where the clone is expanded.

V gene	J gene	clone size	D gene	CDR3 protein	CDR3 DNA
TRBV7-9	TRBJ2-7	many	TRBD2	CASRTSGRAGPSEQYF	TGTGCCAGTAGGACTAGCGGGAGGGCCGGACCAAGCGAGCAGTACTTC
TRBV12-3/TRBV12-4	TRBJ2-7	few	NA	CASALGNEQYF	TGTGCCAGCGCTTTGGGAAACGAGCAGTACTTC
TRBV9	TRBJ1-1	NA	NA	CASSVAVDTEAFF	TGTGCCAGCAGCGTAGCCGTGGACACTGAAGCTTTCTTT
TRBV24-1	TRBJ1-1	NA	NA	CATSDPRTGQNEAFF	TGTGCCACCAGTGACCCTCGGACGGGACAAAATGAAGCTTTCTTT
TRBV5-1	TRBJ2-7	NA	NA	CASSLTGDSYEQYF	TGCGCCAGCAGCTTGACAGGAGATTCCTACGAGCAGTACTTC
TRBV13	TRBJ2-7	NA	NA	CASSPPGSRGYEQYF	TGTGCCAGCAGTCCACCCGGGAGCCGGGGCTACGAGCAGTACTTC
TRBV24-1	TRBJ2-1	NA	TRBD1	CATGTGVNNEQFF	TGTGCCACCGGGACAGGGGTTAACAATGAGCAGTTCTTC
TRBV21-1	TRBJ1-2	NA	NA	CASSFNRGRDPYF	TGTGCCAGCAGCTTTAACAGGGGTCGGGATCCATACTTC
TRBV5-1	TRBJ2-3	NA	TRBD2	CASSLERGASTDTQYF	TGCGCCAGCAGCTTGGAGCGGGGGGCCAGCACAGATACGCAGTATTTT
TRBV30	TRBJ2-4	NA	NA	CAWSVTGTSKNIQYF	TGTGCCTGGAGTGTAACAGGGACCTCCAAAAACATTCAGTACTTC
TRBV7-2	TRBJ2-7	many	TRBD2	CASSLKTSDSYEQYF	TGTGCCAGCAGCTTAAAGACTAGCGATTCCTACGAGCAGTACTTC
TRBV5-1	TRBJ2-3	NA	TRBD2	CASSPGLAGLGDTQYF	TGCGCCAGCAGCCCAGGACTAGCGGGGCTGGGAGATACGCAGTATTTT
TRBV10-3	TRBJ2-7	few	TRBD2	CAISDPGLASYEQYF	TGTGCCATCAGTGATCCGGGACTAGCGTCCTACGAGCAGTACTTC
TRBV6-5	TRBJ2-5	few	TRBD2	CASRKRLAGGPIETQYF	TGTGCCAGCAGGAAACGGTTAGCGGGAGGTCCCATTGAGACCCAGTACTTC
TRBV12-3/TRBV12-4	TRBJ1-2	NA	NA	CASSLPGAGGYTF	TGTGCCAGCAGTTTACCGGGGGCTGGCGGCTACACCTTC
TRBV3-1	TRBJ1-5	few	NA	CASSQDSRGNQPQHF	TGTGCCAGCAGCCAAGATTCGAGAGGGAATCAGCCCCAGCATTTT
TRBV30	TRBJ1-6	NA	NA	CAWSGQGNSPLHF	TGTGCCTGGAGTGGGCAGGGAAATTCACCCCTCCACTTT
TRBV2	TRBJ2-3	few	NA	CASSAGTYTDTQYF	TGTGCCAGCAGTGCCGGGACTTACACAGATACGCAGTATTTT
TRBV3-1	TRBJ1-5	NA	NA	CASSQDHKRGQPQHF	TGTGCCAGCAGCCAGGATCACAAGAGGGGTCAGCCCCAGCATTTT
TRBV6-2/TRBV6-3	TRBJ2-5	few	TRBD2	CASSLRPFWREGETQYF	TGTGCCAGCAGCCTACGGCCCTTCTGGCGGGAGGGGGAGACCCAGTACTTC